This is a list of T cell receptor beta chains from one sample in a study of blood T cell repertoires in COVID-19. The repertoire was sequenced with immunoSEQ multiplex PCR; TCRdb's copy has only in-frame clones and lacks some. Of around 250,000 clones in the sample, around 90% were seen once. Sequencing was done on a sample of PBMCs or T cells enriched from blood (not recorded which). These receptors originate from a woman in her forties or fifties who had recovered from COVID-19. CDR3s include the opening cysteine and the closing phenylalanine or tryptophan. The D gene is left open where the match is weak. Clone size is given for some rows only: seen once, a few or many times, or a class if the clone is expanded.

>TRBJ1-1|TRBD1|TRBV13|once
CASSTPTGGANTEAFF
TGTGCCAGCAGCACGCCGACAGGGGGCGCGAACACTGAAGCTTTCTTT
>TRBJ2-1|TRBD2|TRBV29-1|NA
CSSGTKNNEQFF
TGCAGCTCCGGGACTAAAAACAATGAGCAGTTCTTC
>TRBJ1-1|NA|TRBV28|NA
CASSLETGNTEAFF
TGTGCCAGCAGTTTAGAAACAGGGAACACTGAAGCTTTCTTT
>TRBJ2-3|NA|TRBV4-1|once
CASSHQNTKLGTSDTQYF
TGCGCCAGCAGCCACCAAAACACAAAATTGGGGACATCAGATACGCAGTATTTT
>TRBJ1-6|NA|TRBV28|NA
CASSMSSSPLHF
TGTGCCAGCAGCATGTCGAGCTCACCCCTCCACTTT
>TRBJ1-6|TRBD1|TRBV4-1|NA
CASSDDLLGGYSPLHF
TGCGCCAGCAGCGACGACTTATTAGGGGGCTATTCACCCCTCCACTTT
>TRBJ2-3|NA|TRBV1|NA
CTSSQDHNSGGTDTQYF
TGCACCAGCAGCCAAGATCATAATAGCGGGGGCACAGATACGCAGTATTTT
>TRBJ2-1|NA|TRBV7-3|NA
CASSLVLENEQFF
TGTGCCAGCAGCTTAGTTTTAGAGAATGAGCAGTTCTTC
>TRBJ2-3|TRBD2|TRBV7-2|NA
CASSFLAGSTDTQYF
TGTGCCAGCAGCTTTCTAGCGGGGAGCACAGATACGCAGTATTTT
>TRBJ2-2|NA|TRBV7-7|once
CASSPSEPPTGELFF
TGTGCTAGCAGCCCCTCGGAGCCTCCCACCGGGGAGCTGTTTTTT
>TRBJ2-2|NA|TRBV10-3|NA
CAITGTSTNTGELFF
TGTGCCATAACCGGGACATCGACTAACACCGGGGAGCTGTTTTTT
>TRBJ2-1|NA|TRBV27|NA
CASRLTRQAAYNEQFF
TGTGCCAGCAGACTTACCCGACAAGCAGCATACAATGAGCAGTTCTTC
>TRBJ2-2|TRBD2|TRBV27|few
CASSSRTSGRLVDTGELFF
TGTGCCAGCAGTTCTCGGACTAGCGGGAGATTAGTTGACACCGGGGAGCTGTTTTTT
>TRBJ1-2|TRBD1|TRBV6-1|NA
CASSETAGGWSGNYGYTF
TGTGCCAGCAGTGAGACCGCAGGGGGCTGGTCTGGGAACTATGGCTACACCTTC
>TRBJ1-5|TRBD1|TRBV6-2/TRBV6-3|NA
CASSFPTTGGLPQHF
TGTGCCAGCAGTTTCCCCACGACAGGGGGTTTACCCCAGCATTTT
>TRBJ1-2|TRBD1|TRBV5-6|NA
CASSSLTGGYGYTF
TGTGCCAGCAGCTCTCTAACAGGGGGATATGGCTACACCTTC
>TRBJ1-6|TRBD1|TRBV19|NA
CASSIGTGGYNSPLHF
TGTGCCAGTAGTATTGGGACAGGGGGTTATAATTCACCCCTCCACTTT
>TRBJ2-5|NA|TRBV18|NA
CASSPNGETQYF
TGTGCCAGCTCACCAAATGGCGAGACCCAGTACTTC
>TRBJ1-1|NA|TRBV18|NA
CASSPPGSPREAFF
TGTGCCAGCTCACCCCCGGGATCCCCCAGAGAAGCTTTCTTT
>TRBJ1-5|NA|TRBV30|NA
CAWSPTPSNQPQHF
TGTGCCTGGAGTCCGACACCTAGCAATCAGCCCCAGCATTTT
>TRBJ1-3|NA|TRBV9|few
CASSVDSSGNTIYF
TGTGCCAGCAGCGTAGACAGCTCTGGAAACACCATATATTTT
>TRBJ1-1|NA|TRBV5-6|NA
CASSQIRVNTEAFF
TGTGCCAGCAGCCAGATACGGGTGAACACTGAAGCTTTCTTT
>TRBJ2-5|NA|TRBV19|NA
CASSALAETQYF
TGTGCCAGTAGCGCGCTAGCGGAGACCCAGTACTTC
>TRBJ2-2|TRBD2|TRBV5-1|NA
CASSERPGLAGVSGELFF
TGCGCCAGCAGCGAGCGTCCGGGACTAGCGGGAGTTAGCGGGGAGCTGTTTTTT
>TRBJ2-3|TRBD2|TRBV7-9|NA
CASSQGLATSTDTQYF
TGTGCCAGCAGCCAGGGACTAGCGACTAGCACAGATACGCAGTATTTT
>TRBJ2-7|TRBD2|TRBV7-9|few
CASSADGLAGDEQYF
TGTGCCAGCAGCGCGGATGGACTAGCGGGAGACGAGCAGTACTTC
>TRBJ2-1|NA|TRBV7-7|NA
CASSLGGRESSYNEQFF
TGTGCTAGCAGCTTAGGTGGCCGGGAGAGCTCCTACAATGAGCAGTTCTTC
>TRBJ2-7|TRBD1|TRBV19|once
CASSMGTGSYEQYF
TGTGCCAGTAGTATGGGGACAGGGTCCTACGAGCAGTACTTC
>TRBJ1-1|NA|TRBV5-1|few
CASSYRGGGTEAFF
TGCGCCAGCAGCTATCGGGGCGGGGGTACTGAAGCTTTCTTT
>TRBJ2-7|NA|TRBV28|NA
CASNPTAGTTNSYEQYF
TGTGCCAGCAACCCCACGGCGGGCACTACGAACTCCTACGAGCAGTACTTC
>TRBJ2-7|TRBD2|TRBV3-1/TRBV3-2|few
CASSRSGGPYEQYF
TGTGCCAGCAGCCGTAGCGGGGGCCCCTACGAGCAGTACTTC
>TRBJ2-3|TRBD2|TRBV27|NA
CASSLSRTSAVNTQYF
TGTGCCAGCAGTTTATCAAGGACTAGCGCGGTGAATACGCAGTATTTT
>TRBJ1-5|NA|TRBV12-5|NA
CASGGGTGQGNQPQHF
TGTGCTAGTGGTGGGGGGACCGGGCAGGGCAATCAGCCCCAGCATTTT